This TCR beta chain is drawn from a study of blood T cell repertoires in COVID-19 (dated by TCRdb to 2019 to 2021). Regarding the complete study: Collaborator samples came from the United States, Italy and Spain and covered acute and convalescent phases of COVID-19. The prospective study material was composed of cDNA or gDNA derived from T cells, B-cell-depleted T cells, or PBMCs. The dataset comprised deeply sampled blood TCRbeta repertoires from subjects exposed to, actively infected with, or recovered from COVID-19. A freely available public database, intended as a resource for researchers studying the immune response to SARS-CoV-2, is where the repertoires were released. The samples were drawn from two sources: the first 160 participants of the ongoing ImmuneRACE study, and 1,254 subjects contributed by 6 global collaborators. A de-identified subject ID, COVID-19 status, age in years and sex were almost always included in the sample metadata. Where HLA class I and class II types were available, the types were taken from metadata supplied by the sample provider, not from assay-based typing. Paper-wide results and their limitations: Clinical and demographic metadata were provided uncurated, with the amount varying by source and participant.

Per the germline V gene, MDHEN is the CDR1 and SYDVKM is the CDR2. V is shortened by 9 bases, J by 4 bases, and the region joining them spans 10 bases. From its cysteine to its phenylalanine, the CDR3 spans 12 amino acids. Just CDR3 DNA is preserved here, 36 bases in frame from base 1. Notes on this clone: Its specific antigen is unknown. Qualities for individual bases were not recorded, and no much larger clone is one base off.

TCRbeta CDR3 regions were amplified from genomic DNA by means of the immunoSEQ Assay, a bias-controlled multiplex PCR. The published analysis was carried out like this. Nucleated cell counts per sample were estimated from amplification of reference gene primers within the assay. To quantify the absolute abundance of each unique TCRbeta CDR3 rearrangement, sequence reads were collapsed and filtered. For each sample, productive Simpson clonality was calculated by taking the square root of Simpson's diversity index across productive rearrangements. What TCRdb holds here is the immuneACCESS table cut down to in-frame rearrangements. Part of the clones is not present; checked against another copy, under half of the missing clones reflect an unresolved V gene, and the others are unexplained. V and J calls and clone size follow that table, whereas D and trimming were derived from the DNA. The sample profile shows around 240,000 clones; roughly four fifths of them were found once. Jointly, the top ten make up 1.5% to 2% of the sample.

Collaborating institutions collected whole blood in K2EDTA tubes following their own protocols. For TCRbeta analysis, collaborator samples were shipped as frozen whole blood, as isolated PBMCs, or as DNA extracted from either sample type. The specimen sequenced was peripheral blood. The TCR sequence derives from a woman aged 80 or over with acute or convalescent COVID-19. The chain joins TRBV28 to TRBJ1-5, with a tentative D gene TRBD1 over 5 matching bases. The sequenced DNA: TGTGCCAGTGCGGGGGGGAATCAGCCCCAGCATTTT. Translated, this is CASAGGNQPQHF.